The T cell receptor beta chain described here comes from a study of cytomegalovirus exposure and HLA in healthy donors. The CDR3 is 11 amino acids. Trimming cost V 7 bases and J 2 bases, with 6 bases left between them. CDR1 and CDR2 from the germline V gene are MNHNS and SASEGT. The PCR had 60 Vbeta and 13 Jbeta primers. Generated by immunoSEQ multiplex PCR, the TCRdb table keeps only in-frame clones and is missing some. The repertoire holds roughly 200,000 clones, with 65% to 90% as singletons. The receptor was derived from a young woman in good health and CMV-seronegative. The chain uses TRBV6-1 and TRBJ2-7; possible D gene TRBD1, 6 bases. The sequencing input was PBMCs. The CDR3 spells CASTGAYEQYF. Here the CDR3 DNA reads TGTGCCAGCACAGGGGCCTACGAGCAGTACTTC.